This T cell receptor beta chain was obtained from a study of identical twins. This clonotype showed up just a few times. CDR3 length: 14 residues. Trimming cost V 5 bases and J 5 bases, with 15 bases left between them. Germline V gene lookup returns CDR1 MNHNS and CDR2 SASEGT. Using its own MiXCR run on the 5' RACE reads, TCRdb lists one record per CDR3 protein. Of 450,000 or so distinct CDR3 sequences listed, over 12% are singletons. The data were also submitted as part of a second study, on yellow fever vaccine responses in identical twins.

The specimen was CD4+ T cells sorted from blood. V and J are TRBV6-1 and TRBJ2-5; TRBD1 might be the D (5 bases). The receptor's source is a woman aged 18-29 years in good health. The DNA for the CDR3 is TGTGCCAGCAGTACCTCCTACAGGTCGGAGACCCAGTACTTC. Its protein product is CASSTSYRSETQYF.